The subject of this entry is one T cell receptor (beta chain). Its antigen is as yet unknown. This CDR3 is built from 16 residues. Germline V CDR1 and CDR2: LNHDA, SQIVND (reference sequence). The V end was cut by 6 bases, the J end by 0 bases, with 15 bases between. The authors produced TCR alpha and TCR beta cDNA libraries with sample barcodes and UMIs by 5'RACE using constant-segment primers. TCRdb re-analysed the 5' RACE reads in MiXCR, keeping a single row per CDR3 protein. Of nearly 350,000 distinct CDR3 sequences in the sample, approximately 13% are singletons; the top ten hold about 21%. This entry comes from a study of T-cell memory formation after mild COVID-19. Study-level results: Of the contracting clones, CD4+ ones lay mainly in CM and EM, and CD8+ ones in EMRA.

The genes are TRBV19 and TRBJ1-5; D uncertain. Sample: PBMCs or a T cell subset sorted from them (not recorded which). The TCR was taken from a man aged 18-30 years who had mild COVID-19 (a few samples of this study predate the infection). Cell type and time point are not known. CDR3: CASSLGGSNSNQPQHF. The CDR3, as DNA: TGTGCCAGTAGCCTGGGCGGCTCGAATAGCAATCAGCCCCAGCATTTT.